This TCR beta chain was sequenced in a study of blood T cell repertoires in COVID-19. Produced via immunoSEQ multiplex PCR; TCRdb's table is partial and in-frame only. The table includes under 250,000 clones, roughly 85% detected once. The CDR3 loop spans 17 amino acids. J lost 9 bases, V lost 1 base, and 16 bases had no gene match. Germline V gene sequence: CDR1 SGHTA, CDR2 FQGNSA. What was sequenced was PBMCs or T cells enriched from blood (not recorded which). The sequence derives from a woman in her forties or fifties with acute COVID-19. The chain combines TRBV7-2 with TRBJ1-2, with 8 nucleotides matching TRBD1. CDR3 in DNA: TGTGCCAGCAGCTTAGAACGAGGGGGGCAGGGGGCTAGTAGCTACACCTTC. Protein product: CASSLERGGQGASSYTF.